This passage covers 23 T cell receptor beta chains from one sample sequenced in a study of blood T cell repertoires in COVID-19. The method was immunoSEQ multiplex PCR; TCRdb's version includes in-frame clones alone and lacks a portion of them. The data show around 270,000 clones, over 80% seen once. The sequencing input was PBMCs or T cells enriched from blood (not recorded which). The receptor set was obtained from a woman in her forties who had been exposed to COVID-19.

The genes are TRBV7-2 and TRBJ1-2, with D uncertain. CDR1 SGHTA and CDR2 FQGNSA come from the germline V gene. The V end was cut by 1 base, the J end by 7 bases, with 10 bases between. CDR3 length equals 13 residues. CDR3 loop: CASSLGGAGGYTF. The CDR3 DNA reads TGTGCCAGCAGCTTAGGAGGCGCCGGTGGCTACACCTTC.

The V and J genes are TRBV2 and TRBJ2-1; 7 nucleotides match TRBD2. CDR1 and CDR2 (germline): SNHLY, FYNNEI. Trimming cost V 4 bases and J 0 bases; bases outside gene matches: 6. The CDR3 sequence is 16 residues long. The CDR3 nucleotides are TGTGCCAGCAGTGTCGGGTGGGGGGGCTCCTACAATGAGCAGTTCTTC. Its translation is CASSVGWGGSYNEQFF.

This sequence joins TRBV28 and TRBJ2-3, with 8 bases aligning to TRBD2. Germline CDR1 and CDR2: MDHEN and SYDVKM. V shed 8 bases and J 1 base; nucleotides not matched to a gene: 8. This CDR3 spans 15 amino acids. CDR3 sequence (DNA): TGTGCCAGCGCGGGAGCGGGGGAGGGCACAGATACGCAGTATTTT. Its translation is CASAGAGEGTDTQYF. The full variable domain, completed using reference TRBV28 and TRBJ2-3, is DVKVTQSSRYLVKRTGEKVFLECVQDMDHENMFWYRQDPGLGLRLIYFSYDVKMKEKGDIPEGYSVSREKKERFSLILESASTNQTSMYLCASAGAGEGTDTQYFGPGTRLTVL.

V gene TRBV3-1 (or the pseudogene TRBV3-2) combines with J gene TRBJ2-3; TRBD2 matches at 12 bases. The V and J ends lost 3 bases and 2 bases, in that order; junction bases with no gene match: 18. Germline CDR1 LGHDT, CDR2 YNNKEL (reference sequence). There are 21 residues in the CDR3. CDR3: CASSHPTPGTSGFTDTDTQYF. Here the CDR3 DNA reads TGTGCCAGCAGCCACCCAACCCCTGGGACTAGCGGGTTTACCGACACAGATACGCAGTATTTT.

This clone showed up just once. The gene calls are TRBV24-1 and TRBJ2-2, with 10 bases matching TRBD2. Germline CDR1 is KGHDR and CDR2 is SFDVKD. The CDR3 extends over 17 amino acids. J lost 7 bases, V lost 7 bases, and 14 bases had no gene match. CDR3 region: CATRSPGTSVLGGELFF. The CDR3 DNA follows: TGTGCCACCAGATCTCCCGGGACTAGCGTATTGGGCGGGGAGCTGTTTTTT.

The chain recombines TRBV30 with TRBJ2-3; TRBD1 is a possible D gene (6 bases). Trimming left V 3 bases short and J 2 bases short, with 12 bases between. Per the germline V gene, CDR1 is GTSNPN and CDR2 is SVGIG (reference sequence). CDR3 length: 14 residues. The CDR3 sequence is CAWRRTEHTDTQYF. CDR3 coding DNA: TGTGCCTGGAGGAGGACAGAACACACAGATACGCAGTATTTT.

CDR3 bases: TGTGCCAGCAGACGGGACAGCCAGAACACTGAAGCTTTCTTT. This codes for CASRRDSQNTEAFF. The rearrangement links TRBV6-5 to TRBJ1-1; 7 positions agree with TRBD1. The length of the CDR3 is 14 residues. Losses at the gene ends were 6 bases for V and 1 base for J; bases not matched to a gene: 5. Germline V CDR1 and CDR2: MNHEY, SVGAGI.

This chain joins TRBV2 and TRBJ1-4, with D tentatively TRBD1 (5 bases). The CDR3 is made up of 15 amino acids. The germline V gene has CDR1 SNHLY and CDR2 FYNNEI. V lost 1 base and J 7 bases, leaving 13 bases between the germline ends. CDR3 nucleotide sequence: TGTGCCAGCAGTGAAGAAGGGCAGGGTTTTGAAAAACTGTTTTTT. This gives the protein CASSEEGQGFEKLFF.

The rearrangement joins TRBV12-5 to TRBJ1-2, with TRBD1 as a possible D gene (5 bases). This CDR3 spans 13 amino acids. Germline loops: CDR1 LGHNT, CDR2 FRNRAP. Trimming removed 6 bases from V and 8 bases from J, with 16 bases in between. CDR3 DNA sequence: TGTGCTAGTGGAACCCAGACAGATCTGGGCTACACCTTC. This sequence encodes CASGTQTDLGYTF.

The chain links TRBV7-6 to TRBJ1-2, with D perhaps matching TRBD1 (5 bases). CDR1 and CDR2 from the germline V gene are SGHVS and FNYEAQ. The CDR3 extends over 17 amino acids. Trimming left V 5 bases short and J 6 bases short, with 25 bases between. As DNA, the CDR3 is TGTGCCAGCAGCCAGTCGAAGGGGATCGCTTTATCGGATGGCTACACCTTC. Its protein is CASSQSKGIALSDGYTF.

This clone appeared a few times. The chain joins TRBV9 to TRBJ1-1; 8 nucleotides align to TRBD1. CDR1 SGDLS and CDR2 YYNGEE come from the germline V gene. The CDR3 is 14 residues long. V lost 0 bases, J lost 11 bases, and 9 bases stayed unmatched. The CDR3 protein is CASSVGTDREMAFF. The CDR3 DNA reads TGTGCCAGCAGCGTAGGCACGGACAGGGAAATGGCTTTCTTT.

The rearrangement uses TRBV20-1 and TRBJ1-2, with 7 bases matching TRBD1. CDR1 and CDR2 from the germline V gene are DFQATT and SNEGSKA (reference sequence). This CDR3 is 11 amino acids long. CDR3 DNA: TGCAGCGGACAGGCAGACTATGGCTACACCTTC. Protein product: CSGQADYGYTF.

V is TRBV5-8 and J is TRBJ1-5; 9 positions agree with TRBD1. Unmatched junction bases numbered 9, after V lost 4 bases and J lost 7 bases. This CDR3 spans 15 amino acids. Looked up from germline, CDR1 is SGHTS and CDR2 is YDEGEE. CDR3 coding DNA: TGTGCCAGCAGCGCAGGACAGGGGATCGAGCAGCCCCAGCATTTT. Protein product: CASSAGQGIEQPQHF. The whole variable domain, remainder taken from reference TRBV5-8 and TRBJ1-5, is EAGVTQSPTHLIKTRGQQATLRCSPISGHTSVYWYQQALGLGLQFLLWYDEGEERNRGNFPPRFSGRQFPNYSSELNVNALELEDSALYLCASSAGQGIEQPQHFGDGTRLSIL.

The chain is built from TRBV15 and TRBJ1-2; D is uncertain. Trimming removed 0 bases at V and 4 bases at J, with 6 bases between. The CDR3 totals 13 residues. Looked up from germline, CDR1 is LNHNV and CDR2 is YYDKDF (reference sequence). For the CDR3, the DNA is TGTGCCACCAGCAGAGATTCAGTCTATGGCTACACCTTC. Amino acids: CATSRDSVYGYTF.

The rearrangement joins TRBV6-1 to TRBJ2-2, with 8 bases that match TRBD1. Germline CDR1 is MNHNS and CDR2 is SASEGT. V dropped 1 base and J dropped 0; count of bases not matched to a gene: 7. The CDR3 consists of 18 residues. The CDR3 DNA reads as TGTGCCAGCAGTGAAGTTGGGGCAGGGGGCACGAACACCGGGGAGCTGTTTTTT. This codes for CASSEVGAGGTNTGELFF.

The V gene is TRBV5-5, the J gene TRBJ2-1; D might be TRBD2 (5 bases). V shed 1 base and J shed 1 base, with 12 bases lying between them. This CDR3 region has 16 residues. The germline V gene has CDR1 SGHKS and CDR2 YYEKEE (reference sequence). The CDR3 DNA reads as TGTGCCAGCAGCTTGAATCTGGGAGTTTCCTACAATGAGCAGTTCTTC. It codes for CASSLNLGVSYNEQFF.

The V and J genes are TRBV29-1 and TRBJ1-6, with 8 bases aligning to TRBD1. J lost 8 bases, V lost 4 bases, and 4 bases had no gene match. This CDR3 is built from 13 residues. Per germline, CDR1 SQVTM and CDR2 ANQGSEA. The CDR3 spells CSVADRADSPLHF. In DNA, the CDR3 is TGCAGCGTTGCGGACAGGGCGGATTCACCCCTCCACTTT.

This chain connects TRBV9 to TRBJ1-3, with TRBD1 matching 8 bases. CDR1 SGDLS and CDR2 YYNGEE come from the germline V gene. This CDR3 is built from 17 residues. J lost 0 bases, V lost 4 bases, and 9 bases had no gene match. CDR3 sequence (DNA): TGTGCCAGCAGCACTGGACAGGGACCAAGCTCTGGAAACACCATATATTTT. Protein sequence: CASSTGQGPSSGNTIYF.

As DNA, the CDR3 is TGTGCCAGCAGTCTTGATCGGGATGAGCAGTTCTTC. Protein product: CASSLDRDEQFF. This chain joins TRBV2 and TRBJ2-1; D not resolved. The CDR3 has 12 residues. From germline, CDR1 is SNHLY and CDR2 FYNNEI. V was trimmed by 5 bases and J by 8 bases, leaving 10 bases between them. The whole variable domain, remainder taken from reference TRBV2 and TRBJ2-1, is EPEVTQTPSHQVTQMGQEVILRCVPISNHLYFYWYRQILGQKVEFLVSFYNNEISEKSEIFDDQFSVERPDGSNFTLKIRSTKLEDSAMYFCASSLDRDEQFFGPGTRLTVL.

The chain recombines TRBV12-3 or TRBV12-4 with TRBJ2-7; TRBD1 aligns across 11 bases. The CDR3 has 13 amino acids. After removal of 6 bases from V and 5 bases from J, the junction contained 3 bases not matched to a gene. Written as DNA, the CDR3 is TGTGCCAGCAGACTGGGACAGGGGGACGAGCAGTACTTC. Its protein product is CASRLGQGDEQYF.

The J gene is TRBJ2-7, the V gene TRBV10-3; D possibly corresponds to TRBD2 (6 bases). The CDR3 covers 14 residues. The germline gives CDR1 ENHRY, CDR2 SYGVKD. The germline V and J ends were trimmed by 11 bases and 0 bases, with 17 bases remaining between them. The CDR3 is CASRSGVSSYEQYF. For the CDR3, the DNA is TGTGCCTCTCGTTCGGGGGTGAGCTCCTACGAGCAGTACTTC.

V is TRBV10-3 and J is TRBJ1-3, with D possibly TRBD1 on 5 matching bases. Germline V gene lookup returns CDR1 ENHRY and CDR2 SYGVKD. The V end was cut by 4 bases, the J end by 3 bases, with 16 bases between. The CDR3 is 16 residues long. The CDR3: CAISAAGGSGGNTIYF. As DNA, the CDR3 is TGTGCCATCAGTGCGGCCGGGGGATCAGGTGGAAACACCATATATTTT.

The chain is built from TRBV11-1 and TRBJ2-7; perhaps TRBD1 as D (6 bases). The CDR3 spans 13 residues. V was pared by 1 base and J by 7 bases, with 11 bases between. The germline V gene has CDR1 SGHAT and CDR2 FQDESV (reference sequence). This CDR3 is CASSLGGPREQYF. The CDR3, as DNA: TGTGCCAGCAGCTTAGGGGGGCCTCGGGAGCAGTACTTC.